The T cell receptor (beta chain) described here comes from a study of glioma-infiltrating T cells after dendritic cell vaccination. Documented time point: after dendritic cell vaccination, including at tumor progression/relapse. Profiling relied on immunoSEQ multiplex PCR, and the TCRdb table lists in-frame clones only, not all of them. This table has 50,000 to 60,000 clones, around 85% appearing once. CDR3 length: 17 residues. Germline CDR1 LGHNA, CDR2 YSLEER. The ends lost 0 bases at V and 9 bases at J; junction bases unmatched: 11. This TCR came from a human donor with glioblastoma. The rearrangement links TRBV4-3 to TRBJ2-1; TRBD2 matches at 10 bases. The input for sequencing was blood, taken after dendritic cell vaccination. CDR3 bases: TGCGCCAGCAGCCAAGATTCGGGGGGGACTAGCGAGGCTGAGCAGTTCTTC. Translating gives CASSQDSGGTSEAEQFF.